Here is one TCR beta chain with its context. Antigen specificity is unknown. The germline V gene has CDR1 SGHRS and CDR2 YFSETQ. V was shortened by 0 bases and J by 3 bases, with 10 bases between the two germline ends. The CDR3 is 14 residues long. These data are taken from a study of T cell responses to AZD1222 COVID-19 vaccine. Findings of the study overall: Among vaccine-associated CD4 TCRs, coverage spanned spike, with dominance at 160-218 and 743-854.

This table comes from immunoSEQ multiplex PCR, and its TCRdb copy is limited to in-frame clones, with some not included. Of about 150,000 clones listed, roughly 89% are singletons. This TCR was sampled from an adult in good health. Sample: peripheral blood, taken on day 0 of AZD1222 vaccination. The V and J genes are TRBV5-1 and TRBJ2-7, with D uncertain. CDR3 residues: CASSLAGGDYEQYF. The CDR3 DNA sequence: TGCGCCAGCAGCTTGGCGGGCGGCGACTACGAGCAGTACTTC.